This TCR beta chain derives from a study of T cells in Graves' hyperthyroidism and ophthalmopathy. Study-wide findings and caveats: The model foresaw ophthalmopathy a median about 6.5 months prior to onset. Blood samples included most of the expanded thyroid clonotypes exceeding 0.001.

RNA transcripts served as the template for amplifying TCR beta CDR3 regions. TCR CDR3 regions were first amplified by RT-PCR with HTBI primers. Using its own MiXCR run on the multiplex PCR reads, TCRdb lists one record per CDR3 protein. The sample carries hundreds of thousands of distinct CDR3 sequences, about 14% recorded once. V lost 6 bases, J lost 0 bases, and 13 bases lay in between. The CDR3 has 15 amino acids. Germline V gene sequence: CDR1 SNHLY, CDR2 FYNNEI. This clonotype was counted many times. Antigen: not known. The cohort's ophthalmopathy patients, a group with duration under 3 months, had a Clinical Activity Score of at least 3 and a NOSPECS grade of at least 4.

The chain employs TRBV2 and TRBJ2-3; D is possibly TRBD2 (5 bases). The TCR comes from a woman in her 50s with Graves' ophthalmopathy. The sample comprised blood. The CDR3 is CASRMERSSTDTQYF. The CDR3 DNA reads TGTGCCAGCAGAATGGAGCGGAGTAGCACAGATACGCAGTATTTT.